The TCR beta chain described here comes from a study of OX40 agonist ivuxolimab in advanced cancers. Germline V lookup: CDR1 SGHRS, CDR2 YFSETQ. The CDR3 spans 16 residues. The J segment lost 5 bases and the V segment lost 2 bases, leaving 8 bases of the junction unmatched. Points on this clone: As yet, its antigen is unknown.

General study points: It was also the case that some nonresponders had low normalized T-cell clonal expansion.

Blood got drawn at baseline, again on cycle 4 day 1, and then on cycle 7 day 1. Here immunoSEQ multiplex PCR was the method, and the copy in TCRdb shows in-frame clones only, minus some. This sample has 30,000 to 35,000 clones, with 81% found just once. The sequence was collected from an adult with an advanced solid tumor such as melanoma, head and neck, liver or kidney cancer. The rearrangement joins TRBV5-1 to TRBJ2-5, with TRBD2 matching over 11 bases. This material consisted of CD4+ or CD8+ T cells sorted from blood, taken in a trial of the OX40 agonist ivuxolimab. CDR3 amino acids: CASSLNLAGGMETQYF. As DNA, the CDR3 is TGCGCCAGCAGCTTAAATCTAGCGGGGGGCATGGAGACCCAGTACTTC.